Described below is a single T cell receptor (beta chain) sequence and its context. TCRdb analysed the 5' RACE reads with MiXCR anew, one entry per CDR3 protein. The sample holds 280,000 or so distinct CDR3 sequences; under 9% are singletons and the top ten take around 3.1%. Trimming at V came to 4 bases and at J to 1 base, leaving 10 bases not matched to a gene. CDR1 is SGDLS, CDR2 YYNGEE, per germline. The CDR3 runs 16 residues. The entry originates in a study of T cells after yellow fever vaccination. About the research overall: It was SMART-Seq v4 Ultra Low Input that prepared the fractions with low cell numbers.

The TCR comes from a man aged 18 to 29 who received the YFV17D yellow fever vaccine. Sequenced material: CD4+ T cells sorted from PBMCs, taken 5 days after the yellow fever booster vaccination. The rearrangement links TRBV9 to TRBJ2-5, with 7 bases matching TRBD1. For the CDR3, the DNA is TGTGCCAGCAGCTCGGCAGGGGGTTATGGCCAAGAGACCCAGTACTTC. Its translation is CASSSAGGYGQETQYF.